This T cell receptor (beta chain) is drawn from a study of CD8 T cells in Susac syndrome. Reverse transcription used about 0.5 to 1 ug RNA and random hexamers. Multiplex immunoSEQ PCR targeted 54 Vbeta and 13 Jbeta TCR beta segments. Using its own MiXCR run on the immunoSEQ multiplex PCR reads, TCRdb lists one record per CDR3 protein. The table includes some 300,000 distinct CDR3 sequences, around 85% detected once. TEMRA cells were FACS-enriched, and CD8+ and CD4+ T cells were isolated negatively. V lost 7 bases, J lost 3 bases, and 6 bases stayed unmatched. Germline CDR1 reads MDHEN; CDR2 reads SYDVKM. CDR3 size: 14 residues.

This chain uses TRBV28 with TRBJ2-1, with 7 bases identical to TRBD1. This TCR derives from a human donor with multiple sclerosis. What was sequenced was CD8+ T cells from PBMCs. CDR3 nucleotide sequence: TGTGCCAGCACCCCAGGGGGAATCTACAATGAGCAGTTCTTC. Its translation is CASTPGGIYNEQFF.